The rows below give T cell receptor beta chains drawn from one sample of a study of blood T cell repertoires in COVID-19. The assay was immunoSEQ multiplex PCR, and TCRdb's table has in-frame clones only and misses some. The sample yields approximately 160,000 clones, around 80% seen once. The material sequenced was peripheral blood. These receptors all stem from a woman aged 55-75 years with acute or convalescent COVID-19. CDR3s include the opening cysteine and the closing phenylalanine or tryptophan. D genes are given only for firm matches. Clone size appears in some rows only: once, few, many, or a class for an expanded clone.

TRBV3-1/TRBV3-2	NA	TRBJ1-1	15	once	TGTGCCAGCAGCCAACGGCAGGTAATGAACACTGAAGCTTTCTTT	CASSQRQVMNTEAFF
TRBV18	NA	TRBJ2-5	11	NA	TGTGCCAGCTCTCTCCAAGAGACCCAGTACTTC	CASSLQETQYF
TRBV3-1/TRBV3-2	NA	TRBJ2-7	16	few	TGTGCCAGCAGCAGTTGGGGGTCTCGGGACACATACGAGCAGTACTTC	CASSSWGSRDTYEQYF
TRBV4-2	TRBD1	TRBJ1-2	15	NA	TGTGCCAGCAGCCAAGAGGTGGGACAGGGTAAGGGCTACACCTTC	CASSQEVGQGKGYTF
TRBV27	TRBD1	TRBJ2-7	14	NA	TGTGCCAGCATGAGCTGGGACAGGGTGCGGGAGCAGTACTTC	CASMSWDRVREQYF
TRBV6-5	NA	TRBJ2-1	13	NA	TGTGCCAGCGGGGACTTCACGTCCAATGAGCAGTTCTTC	CASGDFTSNEQFF
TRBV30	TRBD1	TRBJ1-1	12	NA	TGTGCCTGGAGCGCGACAGGGCTTGAAGCTTTCTTT	CAWSATGLEAFF
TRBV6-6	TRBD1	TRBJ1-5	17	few	TGTGCCAGCAGTCCCCGTGGACAGGGGGTAAGCAATCAGCCCCAGCATTTT	CASSPRGQGVSNQPQHF
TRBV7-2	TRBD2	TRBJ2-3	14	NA	TGTGCCAGCAGCAAGGGACTAGGGGTGGATACGCAGTATTTT	CASSKGLGVDTQYF
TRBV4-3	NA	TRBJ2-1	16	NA	TGCGCCAGCAGCCAAGATATCCAGGGTACCTACAATGAGCAGTTCTTC	CASSQDIQGTYNEQFF
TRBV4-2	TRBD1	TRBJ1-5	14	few	TGTGCCAGCGCCCTTGGACAGGGGTATCAGCCCCAGCATTTT	CASALGQGYQPQHF
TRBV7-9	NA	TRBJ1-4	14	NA	TGTGCCAGCAGCTTAAGAACAGCAAATGAAAAACTGTTTTTT	CASSLRTANEKLFF